The rows below give T cell receptor beta chains drawn from one sample of a study of blood T cells in healthy people across ages. In TCRdb, the 5' RACE reads were re-called with MiXCR into one record per CDR3 protein. The table records around 870,000 distinct CDR3 sequences, 25% to 30% of them present only once. Input material: blood. The source of these receptors is an elderly woman in good health. Both conserved end residues are part of each CDR3. The D gene is left open where the match is weak. Part of the rows lack a size; the others show once, few, many or a class for expanded clones.

D,J,V,size,CDR3,DNA
-,TRBJ1-1,TRBV30,many,CAWSKQGMNTEAFF,TGTGCCTGGAGCAAACAGGGTATGAACACTGAAGCTTTCTTT
-,TRBJ1-2,TRBV20-1,few,CSALIPGHLYGYTF,TGCAGTGCCCTTATTCCGGGACATCTCTATGGCTACACCTTC
-,TRBJ1-6,TRBV3-1,-,CASSQKRNSPLHF,TGTGCCAGCAGCCAAAAACGGAATTCACCCCTCCACTTT
-,TRBJ1-1,TRBV2,few,CASSLQNMNTEAFF,TGTGCCAGCAGTTTACAGAACATGAACACTGAAGCTTTCTTT
-,TRBJ2-1,TRBV4-3,-,CASSQRVFDNEQFF,TGCGCCAGCAGCCAAAGAGTATTTGACAATGAGCAGTTCTTC
TRBD1,TRBJ1-2,TRBV28,-,CASSPSGGGAYFGYTF,TGTGCCAGCAGCCCTAGTGGAGGGGGCGCATACTTTGGCTACACCTTC
-,TRBJ2-6,TRBV20-1,-,CGAEGGSGANVLTF,TGCGGTGCCGAGGGGGGCTCTGGAGCCAACGTCCTGACTTTC
TRBD1,TRBJ2-5,TRBV4-1,many,CASSQRGLETQYF,TGCGCCAGCAGCCAGAGGGGGCTGGAGACCCAGTACTTC
-,TRBJ1-1,TRBV20-1,-,CSARVRPSNTEAFF,TGCAGTGCTAGAGTTAGGCCGTCGAACACTGAAGCTTTCTTT
TRBD1,TRBJ2-1,TRBV5-1,many,CASSRIQGADNEQFF,TGCGCCAGCAGCCGGATACAGGGGGCGGATAATGAGCAGTTCTTC
-,TRBJ1-1,TRBV4-1,-,CASSQASFVRAFF,TGCGCCAGCAGCCAAGCTTCCTTTGTAAGAGCTTTCTTT
TRBD1,TRBJ2-1,TRBV12-3/TRBV12-4,-,CASSLVGQGRNEQFF,TGTGCCAGCAGTTTAGTGGGACAGGGCAGGAATGAGCAGTTCTTC